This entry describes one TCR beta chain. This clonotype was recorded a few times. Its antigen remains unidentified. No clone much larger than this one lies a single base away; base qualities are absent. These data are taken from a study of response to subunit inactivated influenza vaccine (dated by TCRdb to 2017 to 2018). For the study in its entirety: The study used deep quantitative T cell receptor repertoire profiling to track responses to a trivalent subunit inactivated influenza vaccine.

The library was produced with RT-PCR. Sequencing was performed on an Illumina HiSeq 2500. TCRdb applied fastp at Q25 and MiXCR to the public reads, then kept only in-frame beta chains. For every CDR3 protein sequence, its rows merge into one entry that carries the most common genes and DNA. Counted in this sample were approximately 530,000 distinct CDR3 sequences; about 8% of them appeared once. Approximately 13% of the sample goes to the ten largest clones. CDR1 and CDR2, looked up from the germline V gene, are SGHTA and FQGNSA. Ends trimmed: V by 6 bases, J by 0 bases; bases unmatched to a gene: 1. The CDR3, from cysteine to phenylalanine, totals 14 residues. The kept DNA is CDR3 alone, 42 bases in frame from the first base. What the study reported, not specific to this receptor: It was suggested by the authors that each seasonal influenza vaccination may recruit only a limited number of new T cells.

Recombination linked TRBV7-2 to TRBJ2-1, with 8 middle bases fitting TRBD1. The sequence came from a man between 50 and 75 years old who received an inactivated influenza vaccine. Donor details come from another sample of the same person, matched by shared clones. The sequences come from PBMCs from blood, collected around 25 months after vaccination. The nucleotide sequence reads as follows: TGTGCCAGCAGGGACAGGGCCTCCTACAATGAGCAGTTCTTC. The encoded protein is CASRDRASYNEQFF.